The 8 T cell receptor beta chains listed next were all sequenced from one sample in a study of T cells in narcolepsy. Sequencing used immunoSEQ multiplex PCR; TCRdb keeps in-frame clones, though not all of them. The sample records 15,000 to 20,000 clones, about nine tenths being singletons. Sequencing was performed on memory (CD45RA-) CD4+ T cells from blood. Every receptor here comes from a human donor in good health.

The genes are TRBV7-9 and TRBJ2-7; the D call may be TRBD1 or TRBD2 (6 bases each). Per germline, CDR1 SEHNR and CDR2 FQNEAQ (reference sequence). The CDR3 extends over 16 amino acids. V was pared by 7 bases and J by 7 bases, with 26 bases between. This chain's CDR3 is CASNLVEGGIVGEQYF. The CDR3 DNA reads as TGTGCCAGCAACCTAGTTGAGGGGGGCATTGTTGGGGAGCAGTACTTC.

The chain uses TRBV6-5 and TRBJ1-4; TRBD1 matches 9 bases. V lost 7 bases to trimming and J lost 9 bases; unmatched junction nucleotides: 12. Germline V gene sequence: CDR1 MNHEY, CDR2 SVGAGI. The CDR3 loop spans 15 amino acids. Here the CDR3 reads CASMSPGQGTQKLFF. The CDR3 coding sequence is TGTGCCAGCATGAGTCCGGGACAGGGTACCCAAAAACTGTTTTTT.

The chain is built from TRBV11-3 and TRBJ2-7, with D maybe TRBD1 (5 bases). Germline-derived CDR1 and CDR2 are SGHNT and YENEEA. The CDR3 sequence is 15 residues long. Trimming stripped 5 bases from V and 3 bases from J, with 17 bases between. CDR3 nucleotides: TGTGCCAGCAGCGAAAACCAGGGTAACATCTACGAGCAGTACTTC. Translating gives CASSENQGNIYEQYF.

V gene TRBV19 combines with J gene TRBJ2-2; TRBD2 matches 8 bases. The V and J ends lost 6 bases and 6 bases, in that order; junction bases with no gene match: 9. Germline CDR1 reads LNHDA; CDR2 reads SQIVND (reference sequence). The CDR3 is made up of 15 amino acids. Written as DNA, the CDR3 is TGTGCCAGTAGGACTCCGGGACTAGGTTCCGGGGAGCTGTTTTTT. It is translated as CASRTPGLGSGELFF.

The J gene is TRBJ2-7, the V gene TRBV19; either TRBD1 or TRBD2 may supply D (6 bases each). The CDR3 runs 16 residues. Trimming removed 6 bases from V and 2 bases from J, with 20 bases in between. The V gene's germline CDR1 is LNHDA and CDR2 SQIVND (reference sequence). Written as DNA, the CDR3 is TGTGCCAGTAGCGCGAAGGGGGGCAGCCGCACCTACGAGCAGTACTTC. Translation: CASSAKGGSRTYEQYF.

The V call is TRBV7-2, the J call TRBJ2-7; D unclear. Germline V lookup: CDR1 SGHTA, CDR2 FQGNSA. The germline V and J ends were trimmed by 5 bases and 3 bases, with 14 bases remaining between them. The CDR3 is made up of 14 amino acids. CDR3 protein: CASSPDLIFYEQYF. The DNA of the CDR3 is TGTGCCAGCAGCCCCGACCTAATATTCTACGAGCAGTACTTC.

The gene calls are TRBV6-6 and TRBJ2-7, with D hard to call. V was clipped by 7 bases and J by 4 bases, with 8 bases between them. Germline CDR1 reads MNHNY; CDR2 reads SVGAGI (reference sequence). The CDR3 sequence is 11 residues long. The CDR3 loop is CASNPGYEQYF. The CDR3 nucleotides are TGTGCCAGCAACCCAGGTTACGAGCAGTACTTC.

This clone was counted once. The chain combines TRBV14 with TRBJ1-2, with D possibly matching TRBD1 (6 bases). V lost 0 bases and J lost 8, with 13 bases in between. Germline V gene lookup returns CDR1 SGHDN and CDR2 FVKESK. This CDR3 has 14 residues. CDR3 in amino acids: CASSQDYGGRGYTF. The DNA for the CDR3 is TGTGCCAGCAGCCAAGATTACGGGGGCCGGGGCTACACCTTC.